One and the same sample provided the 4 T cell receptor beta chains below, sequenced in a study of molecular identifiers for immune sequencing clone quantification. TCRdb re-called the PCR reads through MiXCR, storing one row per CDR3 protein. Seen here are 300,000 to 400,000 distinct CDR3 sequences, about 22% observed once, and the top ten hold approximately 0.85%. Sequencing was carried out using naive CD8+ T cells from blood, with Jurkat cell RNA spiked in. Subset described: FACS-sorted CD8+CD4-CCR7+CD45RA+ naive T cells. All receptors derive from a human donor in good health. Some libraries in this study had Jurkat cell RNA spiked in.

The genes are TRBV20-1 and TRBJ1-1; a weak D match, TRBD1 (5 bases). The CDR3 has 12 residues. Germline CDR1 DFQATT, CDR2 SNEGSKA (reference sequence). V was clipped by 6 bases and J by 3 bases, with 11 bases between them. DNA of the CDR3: TGCAGTGCGAGGGACTCCTACACTGAAGCTTTCTTT. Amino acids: CSARDSYTEAFF.

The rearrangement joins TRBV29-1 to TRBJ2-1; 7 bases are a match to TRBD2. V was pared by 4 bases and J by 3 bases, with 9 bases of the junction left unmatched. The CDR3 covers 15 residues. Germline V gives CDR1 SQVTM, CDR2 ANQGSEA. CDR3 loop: CSVVREDTSYNEQFF. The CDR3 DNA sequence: TGCAGCGTTGTCCGGGAGGACACCAGCTACAATGAGCAGTTCTTC.

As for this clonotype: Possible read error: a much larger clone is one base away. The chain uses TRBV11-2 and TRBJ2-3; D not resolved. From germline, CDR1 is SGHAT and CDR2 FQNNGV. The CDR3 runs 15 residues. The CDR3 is CAGSLDPDPTDTQYF. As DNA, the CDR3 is TGTGCCGGCAGCTTAGACCCAGACCCCACAGATACGCAGTATTTT.

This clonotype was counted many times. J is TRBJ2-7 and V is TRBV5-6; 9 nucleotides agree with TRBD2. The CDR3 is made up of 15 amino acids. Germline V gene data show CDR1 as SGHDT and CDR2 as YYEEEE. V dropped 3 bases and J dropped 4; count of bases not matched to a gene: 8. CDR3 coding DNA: TGTGCCAGCAGCTCCCCGGGGACTAGCTGGTACGAGCAGTACTTC. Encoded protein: CASSSPGTSWYEQYF.